This entry describes one TCR beta chain. Its antigen is still unknown. The data derive from a study of cytomegalovirus exposure and HLA in healthy donors. Study findings and constraints: Researchers counted roughly 150 TCR beta chains as cytomegalovirus-associated. According to reports, the classifier identified cytomegalovirus status with high specificity and sensitivity.

With 60 Vbeta and 13 Jbeta primers, the PCR was carried out. Libraries were prepared by immunoSEQ multiplex PCR; TCRdb keeps only in-frame clonotypes and omits some of them. The sample contains around 120,000 clones, roughly 80% of which appear only once. Unmatched junction bases numbered 7, after V lost 0 bases and J lost 2 bases. CDR1 and CDR2 (germline): LGHNA, YSLEER. This CDR3 is 17 amino acids long. This rearrangement joins TRBV4-3 to TRBJ2-5, with 9 positions matching TRBD2. Sequencing was carried out using PBMCs. The clonotype originates from a boy aged 5 to 17 in good health and CMV-seronegative. The CDR3 DNA reads TGCGCCAGCAGCCAAGAGGTAGCGGGAGTGGGACAAGAGACCCAGTACTTC. Amino acids: CASSQEVAGVGQETQYF.